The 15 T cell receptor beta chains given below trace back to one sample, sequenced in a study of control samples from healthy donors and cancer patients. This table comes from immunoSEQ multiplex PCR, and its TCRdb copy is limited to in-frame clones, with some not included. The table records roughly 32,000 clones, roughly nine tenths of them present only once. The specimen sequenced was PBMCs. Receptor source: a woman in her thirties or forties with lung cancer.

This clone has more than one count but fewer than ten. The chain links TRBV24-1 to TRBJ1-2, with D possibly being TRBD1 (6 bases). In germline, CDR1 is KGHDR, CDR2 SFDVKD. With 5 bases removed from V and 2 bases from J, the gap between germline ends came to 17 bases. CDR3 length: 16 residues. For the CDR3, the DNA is TGTGCCACCAGTGCTAAGGGACACCCAGAAAACTATGGCTACACCTTC. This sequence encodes CATSAKGHPENYGYTF.

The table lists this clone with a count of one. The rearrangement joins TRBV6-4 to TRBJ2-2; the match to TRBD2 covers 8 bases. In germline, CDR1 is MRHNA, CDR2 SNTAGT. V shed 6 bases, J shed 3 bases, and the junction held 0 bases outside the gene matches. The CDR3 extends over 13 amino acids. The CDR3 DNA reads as TGTGCCAGCAGGACTAGCGACACCGGGGAGCTGTTTTTT. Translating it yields CASRTSDTGELFF.

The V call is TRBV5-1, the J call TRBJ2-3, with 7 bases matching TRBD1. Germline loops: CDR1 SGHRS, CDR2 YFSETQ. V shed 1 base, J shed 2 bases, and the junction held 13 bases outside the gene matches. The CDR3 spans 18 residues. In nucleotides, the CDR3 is TGCGCCAGCAGCTTGTACGGGACAGCTCCCTTCACCACAGATACGCAGTATTTT. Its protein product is CASSLYGTAPFTTDTQYF.

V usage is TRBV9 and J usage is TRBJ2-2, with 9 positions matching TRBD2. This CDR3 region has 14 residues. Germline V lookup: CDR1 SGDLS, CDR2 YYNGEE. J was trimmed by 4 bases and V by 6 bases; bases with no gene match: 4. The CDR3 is CASTGTSFTGELFF. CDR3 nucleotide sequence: TGTGCCAGCACTGGGACTAGCTTCACCGGGGAGCTGTTTTTT.

The CDR3 is CASTRDRWNTEAFF. CDR3 in DNA: TGTGCCAGCACACGGGACAGGTGGAACACTGAAGCTTTCTTT. The V call is TRBV2, the J call TRBJ1-1; TRBD1 agrees at 8 bases. The germline V gene has CDR1 SNHLY and CDR2 FYNNEI. This CDR3 has 14 residues. The V segment lost 7 bases and the J segment 1 base; nucleotides outside the gene matches: 5.

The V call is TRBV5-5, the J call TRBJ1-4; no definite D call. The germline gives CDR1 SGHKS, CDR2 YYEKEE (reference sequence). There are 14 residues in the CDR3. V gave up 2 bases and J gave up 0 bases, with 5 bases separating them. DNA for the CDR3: TGTGCCAGCAGCTTTACTGCAACTAATGAAAAACTGTTTTTT. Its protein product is CASSFTATNEKLFF.

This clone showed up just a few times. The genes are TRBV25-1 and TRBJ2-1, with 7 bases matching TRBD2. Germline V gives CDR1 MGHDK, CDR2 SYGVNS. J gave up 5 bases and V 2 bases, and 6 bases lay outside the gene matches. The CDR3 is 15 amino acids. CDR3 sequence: CASSEMSGDNNEQFF. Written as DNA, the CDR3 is TGTGCCAGCAGTGAAATGAGCGGGGATAACAATGAGCAGTTCTTC.

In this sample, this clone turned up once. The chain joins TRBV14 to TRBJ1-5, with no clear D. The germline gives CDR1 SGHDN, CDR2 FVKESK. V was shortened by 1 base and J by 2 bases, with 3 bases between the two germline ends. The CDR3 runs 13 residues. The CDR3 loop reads CASSQGGNQPQHF. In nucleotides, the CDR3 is TGTGCCAGCAGCCAAGGAGGCAATCAGCCCCAGCATTTT.

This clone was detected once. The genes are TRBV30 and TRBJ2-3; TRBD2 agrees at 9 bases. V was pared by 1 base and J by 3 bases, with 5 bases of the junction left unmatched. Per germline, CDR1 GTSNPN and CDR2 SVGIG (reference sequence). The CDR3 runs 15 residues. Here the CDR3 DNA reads TGTGCCTGGAGTGGTAGCGGGGGCTTTACAGATACGCAGTATTTT. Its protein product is CAWSGSGGFTDTQYF.

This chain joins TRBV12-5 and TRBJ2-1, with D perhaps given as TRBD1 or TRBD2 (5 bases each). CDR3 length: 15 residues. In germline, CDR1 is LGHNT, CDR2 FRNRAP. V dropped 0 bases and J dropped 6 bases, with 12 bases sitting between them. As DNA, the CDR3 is TGTGCTAGTGGTTTGGTACCAGGGAGCTTCAATGAGCAGTTCTTC. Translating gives CASGLVPGSFNEQFF.

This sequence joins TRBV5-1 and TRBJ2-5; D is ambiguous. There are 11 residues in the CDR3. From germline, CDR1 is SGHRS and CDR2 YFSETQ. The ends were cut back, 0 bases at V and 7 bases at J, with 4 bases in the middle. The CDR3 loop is CASSLEGTQYF. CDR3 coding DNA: TGCGCCAGCAGCTTGGAGGGGACCCAGTACTTC.

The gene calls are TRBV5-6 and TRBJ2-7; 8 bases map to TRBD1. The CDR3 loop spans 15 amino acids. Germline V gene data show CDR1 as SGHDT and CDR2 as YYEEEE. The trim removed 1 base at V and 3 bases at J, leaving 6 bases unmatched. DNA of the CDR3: TGTGCCAGCAGCTTGTATGAGGACAGGGTCTACGAGCAGTACTTC. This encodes CASSLYEDRVYEQYF.

CDR3 region: CASSQDGTSGGNEQFF. CDR3 bases: TGTGCCAGCAGCCAAGATGGTACTAGCGGGGGGAATGAGCAGTTCTTC. The gene calls are TRBV4-2 and TRBJ2-1; TRBD2 aligns across 12 bases. V was clipped by 0 bases and J by 7 bases; unmatched bases: 4. The length of the CDR3 is 16 residues. Germline CDR1 reads LGHNA; CDR2 reads YNFKEQ.

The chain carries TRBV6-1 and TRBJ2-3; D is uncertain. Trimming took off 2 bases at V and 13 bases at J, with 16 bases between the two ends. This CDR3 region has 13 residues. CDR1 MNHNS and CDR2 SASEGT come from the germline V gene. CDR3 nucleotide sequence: TGTGCCAGCAGTGAAAAAAGGGTCGGAGACGAGTATTTT. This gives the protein CASSEKRVGDEYF.

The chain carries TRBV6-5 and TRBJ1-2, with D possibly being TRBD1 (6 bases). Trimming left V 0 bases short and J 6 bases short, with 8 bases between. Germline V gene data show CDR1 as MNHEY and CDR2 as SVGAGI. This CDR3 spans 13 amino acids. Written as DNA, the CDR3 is TGTGCCAGCAGTTACTCGAGGGGGAATGGCTACACCTTC. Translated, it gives CASSYSRGNGYTF.